The T cell receptor beta chain under discussion was sequenced for a study of graft-versus-host responses after intestinal transplantation. Study findings and constraints: Some patients had graft-donor T cell macrochimerism. In their allografts, the ratios of graft-versus-host to host-versus-graft T cell clones were high. Recipient-marrow GvH clones were detected, some having first appeared in ileum or blood.

With respect to this clone: The antigen remains unidentified.

Measured with immunoSEQ multiplex PCR; TCRdb has only the in-frame clones, and not every one. The table has under 100,000 clones, around 93% seen once. This CDR3 is built from 15 residues. V shed 0 bases, J shed 2 bases, and the junction held 5 bases outside the gene matches. Germline values: CDR1 SQVTM, CDR2 ANQGSEA. The chain employs TRBV29-1 and TRBJ2-5, with TRBD2 identical over 8 bases. This clonotype was sampled from a human donor who was the organ donor for an intestinal transplant. Sequenced here: unstimulated CD8+ T cells sorted from spleen or lymph node cells, sampled before transplant. CDR3 loop: CSVEDFAGGQETQYF. CDR3 coding DNA: TGCAGCGTTGAAGATTTCGCGGGGGGTCAAGAGACCCAGTACTTC.